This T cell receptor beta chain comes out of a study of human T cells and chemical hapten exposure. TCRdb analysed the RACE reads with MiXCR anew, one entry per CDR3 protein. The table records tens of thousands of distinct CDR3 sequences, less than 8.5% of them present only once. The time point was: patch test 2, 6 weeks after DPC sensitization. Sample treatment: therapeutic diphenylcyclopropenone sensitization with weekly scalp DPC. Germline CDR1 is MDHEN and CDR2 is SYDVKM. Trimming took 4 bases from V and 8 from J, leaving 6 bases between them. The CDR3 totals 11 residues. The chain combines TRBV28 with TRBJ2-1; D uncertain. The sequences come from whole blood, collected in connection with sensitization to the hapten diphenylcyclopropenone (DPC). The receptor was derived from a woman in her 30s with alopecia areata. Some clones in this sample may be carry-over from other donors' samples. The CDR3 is CASSYRDEQFF. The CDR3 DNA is TGTGCCAGCAGTTACCGGGATGAGCAGTTCTTC.